The text below deals with one TCR beta chain. Its cognate antigen is unknown. Within the ViraFEST assay, antigen-specific CD4+ T cells underwent expansion with viral peptide pools prior to sequencing. CD4+ T cell isolation took place after nine to eleven days of culture. Each person got two doses of an mRNA SARS-CoV-2 vaccine, BNT162b2 or mRNA-1273. Method: immunoSEQ multiplex PCR; TCRdb's copy keeps in-frame clones and lacks some. Of around 32,000 clones in the sample, approximately 68% are singletons; the top ten hold nearly 9%. These data come from a study of vaccination effects on CD4 cells after COVID-19. Germline values: CDR1 SNHLY, CDR2 FYNNEI. V lost 1 base and J lost 4; bases outside the gene matches: 9. This CDR3 contains 18 residues.

The material was CD4+ T cells from PBMCs cultured with SARS-CoV-2 spike peptides, obtained after COVID-19 vaccination. The sequence was collected from a human donor who received a COVID-19 vaccine. The V gene is TRBV2, the J gene TRBJ2-2, with TRBD2 matching 10 bases. As DNA, the CDR3 is TGTGCCAGCAGTGAAGAGATACTAGCGGGGACCTCCACCGGGGAGCTGTTTTTT. Residues: CASSEEILAGTSTGELFF.